This T cell receptor beta chain was found in a study of T cells in Graves' hyperthyroidism and ophthalmopathy. Findings and caveats of the study: Ophthalmopathy and stable hyperthyroidism were separated by a 13 V-J model.

Graves' hyperthyroidism qualified as stable when ophthalmopathy did not progress within 18 months. Uncontrolled infections, other autoimmune diseases, pregnancy or lactation led to exclusion of patients. This CDR3 has 17 residues. V gave up 2 bases and J gave up 3 bases, with 18 bases separating them. TCR beta CDR3 sequences were amplified from RNA transcripts. The HTBI primer set was used in a first-round RT-PCR of the TCR CDR3. MiXCR was run by TCRdb on the multiplex PCR reads, yielding one entry per CDR3 protein. The data contain approximately 610,000 distinct CDR3 sequences, 16% of them singletons. On this clonotype itself: What it binds is not known.

J is TRBJ2-3 and V is TRBV12-3 or TRBV12-4; D is perhaps TRBD1 or TRBD2 (7 bases each). This sequence originates from a woman aged 18-30 years with Graves' hyperthyroidism. The sequencing input was blood. The CDR3, as DNA: TGTGCCAGCAGTTTATTCGGGCCCAGGGGGGGAACAGATACGCAGTATTTT. It translates to CASSLFGPRGGTDTQYF.